The source of this T cell receptor beta chain is a study of blood T cell repertoires in COVID-19. About the research overall: PBMCs, B-cell-depleted T cells, or T cells provided the cDNA or gDNA that made up the material.

Adults between roughly 18 and 90 years of age took part from some 25 US areas. Cohort placement rested on clinical history that participants reported themselves. Here immunoSEQ multiplex PCR was the method, and the copy in TCRdb shows in-frame clones only, minus some. In the table there are roughly 360,000 clones, around four fifths of which are singletons. The source of this sequence is a woman aged 45 to 65 who had recovered from COVID-19. The sample taken for sequencing was PBMCs or T cells enriched from blood (not recorded which).

Here the CDR3 DNA reads TGTGCCAGCAGCCCTGCGGCGGGAGGCGAGCAGTTCTTC. Amino acids: CASSPAAGGEQFF. The chain combines TRBV6-2 or TRBV6-3 with TRBJ2-1; 8 nucleotides agree with TRBD2. V dropped 6 bases and J dropped 10; count of bases not matched to a gene: 8. This CDR3 has 13 amino acids. Germline V gene sequence: CDR1 MNHEY, CDR2 SVGEGT.